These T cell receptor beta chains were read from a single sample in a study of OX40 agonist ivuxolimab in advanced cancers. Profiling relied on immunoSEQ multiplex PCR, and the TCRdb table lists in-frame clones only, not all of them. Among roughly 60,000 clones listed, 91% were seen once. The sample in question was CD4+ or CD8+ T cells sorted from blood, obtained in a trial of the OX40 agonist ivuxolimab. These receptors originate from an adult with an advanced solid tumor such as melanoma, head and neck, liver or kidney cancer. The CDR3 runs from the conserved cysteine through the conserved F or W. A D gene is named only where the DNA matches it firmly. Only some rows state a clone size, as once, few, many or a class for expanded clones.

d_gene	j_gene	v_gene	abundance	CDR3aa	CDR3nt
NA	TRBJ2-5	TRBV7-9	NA	CASSFGSGETQYF	TGTGCCAGCAGCTTTGGGAGTGGGGAGACCCAGTACTTC
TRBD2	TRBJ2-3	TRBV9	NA	CASSGETSGIDTQYF	TGTGCCAGCAGCGGGGAGACTAGCGGCATAGATACGCAGTATTTT
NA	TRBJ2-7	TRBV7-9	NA	CASSENDGPSSYEQYF	TGTGCCAGCAGCGAAAACGACGGACCGAGCAGCTACGAGCAGTACTTC
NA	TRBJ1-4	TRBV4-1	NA	CASSQAERKLFF	TGCGCCAGCAGCCAGGCGGAGAGAAAACTGTTTTTT
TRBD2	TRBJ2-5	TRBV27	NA	CASHQGLAGTQETQYF	TGTGCCAGCCATCAAGGACTAGCGGGCACTCAAGAGACCCAGTACTTC
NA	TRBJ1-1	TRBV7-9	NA	CASSFGPYAFF	TGTGCCAGCAGCTTTGGTCCGTACGCTTTCTTT
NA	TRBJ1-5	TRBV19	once	CASNIGYSNQPQHF	TGTGCCAGTAATATAGGTTATAGCAATCAGCCCCAGCATTTT
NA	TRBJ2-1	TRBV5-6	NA	CASSLEYNEQFF	TGTGCCAGCAGCTTGGAGTACAATGAGCAGTTCTTC
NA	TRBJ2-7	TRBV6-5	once	CASSYAGGLGYEQYF	TGTGCCAGCAGTTACGCCGGGGGTTTAGGCTACGAGCAGTACTTC
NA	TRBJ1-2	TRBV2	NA	CASSEEDQTATINYGYTF	TGTGCCAGCAGTGAGGAGGACCAGACTGCCACCATTAACTATGGCTACACCTTC
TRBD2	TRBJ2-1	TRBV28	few	CASSASPGLAGEGEQFF	TGTGCCAGCAGTGCCTCTCCGGGACTAGCGGGAGAGGGTGAGCAGTTCTTC
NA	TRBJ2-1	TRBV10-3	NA	CAISFKTSSYNEQFF	TGTGCCATCAGCTTCAAGACGAGCTCCTACAATGAGCAGTTCTTC
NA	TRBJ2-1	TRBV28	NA	CASSRAPGNEQFF	TGTGCCAGCAGCCGGGCTCCGGGCAATGAGCAGTTCTTC
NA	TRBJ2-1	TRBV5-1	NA	CASSTLASSYNEQFF	TGCGCCAGCAGTACCCTAGCGAGCTCCTACAATGAGCAGTTCTTC
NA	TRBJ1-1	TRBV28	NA	CASRVNRVRTEAFF	TGTGCCAGCAGAGTAAACAGGGTTCGAACTGAAGCTTTCTTT
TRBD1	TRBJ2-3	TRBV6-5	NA	CASSKGTGGPDTQYF	TGTGCCAGCAGCAAGGGGACAGGGGGCCCAGATACGCAGTATTTT
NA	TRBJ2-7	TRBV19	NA	CASSMKFAYEQYF	TGTGCCAGTAGTATGAAATTTGCCTACGAGCAGTACTTC
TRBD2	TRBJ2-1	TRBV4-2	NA	CASSHLTSGRIYEQFF	TGTGCCAGCAGCCATCTGACTAGCGGGAGAATCTATGAGCAGTTCTTC
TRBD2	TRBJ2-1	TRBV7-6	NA	CASSLRRASGSCCNEQFF	TGTGCCAGCAGCTTAAGGCGGGCTAGCGGGAGTTGTTGTAATGAGCAGTTCTTC
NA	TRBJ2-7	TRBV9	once	CASSANPSDPTYEQYF	TGTGCCAGCAGCGCCAACCCTAGCGACCCTACCTACGAGCAGTACTTC
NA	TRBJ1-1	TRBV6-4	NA	CASSERVEAFF	TGTGCCAGCAGTGAGCGGGTGGAAGCTTTCTTT
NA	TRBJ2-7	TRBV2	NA	CASSPSGGGPYEQYF	TGTGCCAGCAGCCCATCAGGAGGGGGGCCCTACGAGCAGTACTTC
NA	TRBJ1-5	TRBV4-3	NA	CASSQEWAVGQPQHF	TGCGCCAGCAGCCAAGAGTGGGCCGTCGGTCAGCCCCAGCATTTT
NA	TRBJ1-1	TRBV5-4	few	CASSLETNTEAFF	TGTGCCAGCAGCTTGGAGACGAACACTGAAGCTTTCTTT
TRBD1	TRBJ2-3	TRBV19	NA	CAGRQGGTDTQYF	TGTGCCGGGCGACAGGGGGGCACAGATACGCAGTATTTT
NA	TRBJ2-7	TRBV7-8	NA	CASSSGTGPYEQYF	TGTGCCAGCAGCTCAGGCACAGGGCCCTACGAGCAGTACTTC
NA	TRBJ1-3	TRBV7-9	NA	CASSPPRGTGNTIYF	TGTGCCAGCAGCCCCCCCCGTGGGACTGGAAACACCATATATTTT
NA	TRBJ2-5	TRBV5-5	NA	CASSPVSGEETQYF	TGTGCCAGCAGCCCTGTATCGGGAGAAGAGACCCAGTACTTC
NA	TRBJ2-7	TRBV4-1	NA	CASSQDWTAAYEQYF	TGCGCCAGCAGCCAAGACTGGACAGCAGCCTACGAGCAGTACTTC
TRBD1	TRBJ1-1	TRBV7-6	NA	CASSLSGQGGTEAFF	TGTGCCAGCAGCCTCTCGGGACAGGGGGGCACTGAAGCTTTCTTT
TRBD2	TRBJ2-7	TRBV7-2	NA	CASSLLVGGPVEQYF	TGTGCCAGCAGCTTACTGGTGGGAGGGCCGGTCGAGCAGTACTTC
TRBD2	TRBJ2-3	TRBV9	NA	CASSPGGGTRNTQYF	TGTGCCAGCAGCCCCGGGGGAGGGACGCGAAATACGCAGTATTTT
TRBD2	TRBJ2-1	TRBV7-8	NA	CASSLHPSGSPNEQFF	TGTGCCAGCAGCTTACATCCTAGCGGGAGTCCCAATGAGCAGTTCTTC
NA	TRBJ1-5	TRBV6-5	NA	CASSPTEGGNQPQHF	TGTGCCAGCAGCCCGACAGAGGGGGGCAATCAGCCCCAGCATTTT
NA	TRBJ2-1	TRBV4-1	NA	CASSLNNEQFF	TGCGCCAGCAGTCTCAACAATGAGCAGTTCTTC